A single sample is the source of the 22 T cell receptor beta chains below, sequenced in a study of blood T cell repertoires in COVID-19. Clones were read by immunoSEQ multiplex PCR, and TCRdb kept only the in-frame ones, dropping some. The profile covers roughly 250,000 clones, with just under 90% appearing a single time and around 3.5% taken by the ten largest. Material: peripheral blood. The receptor set was obtained from a woman aged 35 to 49 with acute or convalescent COVID-19.

This clone was counted a single time. The chain uses TRBV6-1 and TRBJ1-2; no reliable D call. This CDR3 spans 14 amino acids. With 2 bases removed from V and 4 bases from J, the gap between germline ends came to 11 bases. Germline lookup yields CDR1 MNHNS and CDR2 SASEGT. CDR3 amino acids: CASSESPGPYGYTF. CDR3 in DNA: TGTGCCAGCAGTGAATCCCCGGGTCCCTATGGCTACACCTTC.

V usage is TRBV30 and J usage is TRBJ2-7, with TRBD1 as a possible D gene (6 bases). The germline gives CDR1 GTSNPN, CDR2 SVGIG (reference sequence). Trimming cost V 0 bases and J 4 bases, with 10 bases left between them. The CDR3 extends over 13 amino acids. The CDR3 DNA is TGTGCCTGGAGTGTATATCAGGGGTACGAGCAGTACGTC. It encodes CAWSVYQGYEQYV.

The chain is built from TRBV19 and TRBJ1-5, with D tentatively TRBD1 (6 bases). The CDR3 extends over 19 amino acids. Trimming left V 3 bases short and J 1 base short, with 22 bases between. CDR1 is LNHDA and CDR2 is SQIVND in the germline V gene (reference sequence). The CDR3 DNA follows: TGTGCCAGTAGTATTCTCTCCAGGGGAGGGGGGGGCAGCAATCAGCCCCAGCATTTT. Its translation is CASSILSRGGGGSNQPQHF.

CDR3 sequence reads: CASSSQGRTEAFF. The CDR3 DNA sequence: TGTGCCAGCAGCTCACAGGGGAGGACTGAAGCTTTCTTT. V is TRBV7-6 and J is TRBJ1-1; 7 bases map to TRBD1. The germline CDR1 and CDR2 sequences are SGHVS and FNYEAQ. The V segment lost 4 bases and the J segment 5 bases; nucleotides outside the gene matches: 4. The CDR3 has 13 residues.

This rearrangement joins TRBV24-1 to TRBJ1-3, with 8 bases fitting TRBD1. The CDR3 sequence is 13 residues long. Trimming cost V 6 bases and J 11 bases; bases outside gene matches: 8. Germline assignment: CDR1 KGHDR and CDR2 SFDVKD. DNA of the CDR3: TGTGCCACCAGTTCAGGGGGCGGCCGAGCCATATATTTT. Translated, it gives CATSSGGGRAIYF.

V and J are TRBV21-1 and TRBJ2-7; TRBD2, the table's D call, was not compared with the DNA. TRBV21-1 is noted as a pseudogene. The CDR3 runs to 17 residues. Here the CDR3 reads CASSKDRLAVASGEQYV. For the CDR3, the DNA is TGTGCCAGCAGCAAAGATCGACTAGCGGTGGCCTCGGGCGAGCAGTACGTC.

The V and J genes are TRBV6-4 and TRBJ1-1; possibly TRBD1 for D (6 bases). Trimming left V 2 bases short and J 3 bases short, with 13 bases between. CDR1 MRHNA and CDR2 SNTAGT come from the germline V gene. The CDR3 has 15 residues. The CDR3 region is CASSDGGGQDTEAFF. CDR3 DNA: TGTGCCAGCAGTGACGGGGGGGGGCAGGACACTGAAGCTTTCTTT.

The chain couples TRBV28 to TRBJ1-1, with D maybe TRBD1 (5 bases). This CDR3 region has 11 residues. Looked up from germline, CDR1 is MDHEN and CDR2 is SYDVKM. Between the trimmed V and J ends, which lost 9 bases and 12 bases, there was a span of 17 bases. The CDR3 is CASLMTDLSFF. CDR3 in DNA: TGTGCCAGTCTGATGACAGATTTGTCTTTCTTT.

The chain combines TRBV6-6 with TRBJ1-1; D is unclear. The CDR3 runs 13 residues. CDR1 and CDR2 (germline): MNHNY, SVGAGI (reference sequence). V gave up 3 bases and J gave up 1 base, with 6 bases separating them. CDR3 coding DNA: TGTGCCAGCAGTTATCGGAGGAACACTGAAGCTTTCTTT. Translation gives CASSYRRNTEAFF.

The chain joins TRBV24-1 to TRBJ2-7, with D perhaps matching TRBD2 (6 bases). CDR1 is KGHDR, CDR2 SFDVKD, per germline. The CDR3 extends over 16 amino acids. V lost 4 bases to trimming and J lost 0 bases, with 15 bases between them. The CDR3 spells CATSDPSAGPSYEQYV. The CDR3 DNA reads as TGTGCCACCAGTGACCCTTCCGCGGGACCCTCCTACGAGCAGTACGTC.

The chain couples TRBV6-5 to TRBJ1-1, with D possibly being TRBD1 (6 bases). Trimming removed 5 bases from V and 5 bases from J, with 12 bases in between. The CDR3 has 13 amino acids. Germline CDR1 reads MNHEY; CDR2 reads SVGAGI. In DNA form, the CDR3 reads TGTGCCAGCAGTCTACAGGGAGGGACTGAAGCTTTCTTT. This translates into CASSLQGGTEAFF.

This rearrangement joins TRBV24-1 to TRBJ1-5; tentatively, D is TRBD1 (5 bases). Germline-derived CDR1 and CDR2 are KGHDR and SFDVKD. Trimming pared 4 bases from V and 2 bases from J, leaving 14 bases between. The CDR3 loop spans 16 amino acids. The CDR3 bases are TGTGCCACCAGTGACCCCAGGGACTTGGGCAATCAGCCCCAGCATTTT. Its protein product is CATSDPRDLGNQPQHF.

This chain links TRBV6-6 with TRBJ1-6; D gene ambiguous. There are 14 residues in the CDR3. The V gene's germline CDR1 is MNHNY and CDR2 SVGAGI (reference sequence). Deletions cut 2 bases from V and 9 bases from J, with 11 bases between. The CDR3 spells CASSYPEGGSPLHF. CDR3 sequence (DNA): TGTGCCAGCAGTTACCCTGAGGGAGGTTCACCCCTCCACTTT.

CDR3 sequence reads: CASSDARRGPRSEQFF. In DNA form, the CDR3 reads TGTGCCAGCAGTGATGCGCGGCGGGGGCCTCGCAGCGAGCAGTTCTTC. The chain is built from TRBV25-1 and TRBJ2-1, with D perhaps matching TRBD2 (7 bases). Trimming shortened V by 3 bases and J by 10 bases, and 22 bases separated the two germline ends. CDR3 size: 16 residues. In germline, CDR1 is MGHDK, CDR2 SYGVNS. Complete variable domain (other parts from reference TRBV25-1 and TRBJ2-1): EADIYQTPRYLVIGTGKKITLECSQTMGHDKMYWYQQDPGMELHLIHYSYGVNSTEKGDLSSESTVSRIRTEHFPLTLESARPSHTSQYLCASSDARRGPRSEQFFGPGTRLTVL.

J is TRBJ1-6 and V is TRBV7-2, with 7 bases that match TRBD1. V lost 5 bases, J lost 7 bases, and 5 bases stayed unmatched. CDR3 size: 14 residues. CDR1 is SGHTA, CDR2 FQGNSA, per germline. The CDR3 DNA follows: TGTGCCAGCAGCCAGGGGACAGTCAATTCACCCCTCCACTTT. Translating it yields CASSQGTVNSPLHF.

This chain joins TRBV4-1 and TRBJ2-3; 7 bases fit TRBD2. CDR1 is MGHRA and CDR2 is YSYEKL in the germline V gene. The junction had 7 bases not matched to a gene; V was cut back by 1 base and J by 6 bases. The CDR3 is made up of 15 amino acids. The DNA of the CDR3 is TGCGCCAGCAGCCAAGTTTTGCGGGGGACCGATACGCAGTATTTT. Its protein is CASSQVLRGTDTQYF.

DNA of the CDR3: TGTGCCACCAGTGACGGCGGACAGGGGGCGAACACTGAAGCTTTCTTT. Encoded protein: CATSDGGQGANTEAFF. The rearrangement joins TRBV24-1 to TRBJ1-1; 11 nucleotides line up with TRBD1. The CDR3 has 16 amino acids. Germline-derived CDR1 and CDR2 are KGHDR and SFDVKD. Trimming at V came to 4 bases and at J to 1 base, leaving 4 bases not matched to a gene.

V and J are TRBV2 and TRBJ1-3, with 7 bases fitting TRBD1. V was clipped by 0 bases and J by 3 bases; unmatched bases: 5. The germline V gene encodes CDR1 SNHLY and CDR2 FYNNEI. This CDR3 comprises 16 residues. In DNA form, the CDR3 reads TGTGCCAGCAGTGAAGCACCAGACAGGGTTGGAAACACCATATATTTT. Amino acids: CASSEAPDRVGNTIYF.

The J gene is TRBJ2-1, the V gene TRBV18; the D is unclear. The CDR3 spans 15 residues. The V end was cut by 3 bases, the J end by 9 bases, with 18 bases between. Germline CDR1 KGHSH, CDR2 LQKENI. CDR3 in amino acids: CASSPTVVGRTEQFF. The CDR3 DNA sequence: TGTGCCAGCTCACCGACGGTCGTGGGCAGAACTGAGCAGTTCTTC. Drawing the rest from reference TRBV18 and TRBJ2-1, the complete variable domain is NAGVMQNPRHLVRRRGQEARLRCSPMKGHSHVYWYRQLPEEGLKFMVYLQKENIIDESGMPKERFSAEFPKEGPSILRIQQVVRGDSAAYFCASSPTVVGRTEQFFGPGTRLTVL.

The chain recombines TRBV7-9 with TRBJ2-2; D may be TRBD1 (6 bases). The V end was cut by 4 bases, the J end by 6 bases, with 15 bases between. The V gene's germline CDR1 is SEHNR and CDR2 FQNEAQ (reference sequence). This CDR3 region has 15 residues. The CDR3 spells CASSSYQGGAGELFF. Here the CDR3 DNA reads TGTGCCAGCAGCTCCTACCAAGGGGGAGCCGGGGAGCTGTTTTTT.

A single count supports this clone. The chain uses TRBV6-5 and TRBJ1-4; a weak D match, TRBD1 (5 bases). Looked up from germline, CDR1 is MNHEY and CDR2 is SVGAGI. The CDR3 runs to 14 residues. With 6 bases removed from V and 8 bases from J, the gap between germline ends came to 16 bases. Here the CDR3 reads CASRGTYRGEKLFF. DNA for the CDR3: TGTGCCAGCAGGGGGACCTACCGGGGGGAAAAACTGTTTTTT.

The rearrangement links TRBV5-1 to TRBJ1-3; the D gene is possibly TRBD1 (6 bases). V lost 0 bases to trimming and J lost 0 bases, with 16 bases between them. The CDR3 is 18 residues long. From germline, CDR1 is SGHRS and CDR2 YFSETQ. The CDR3 region is CASSLVTGQLASGNTIYF. The CDR3 nucleotides read TGCGCCAGCAGCTTGGTGACCGGACAGCTGGCCTCTGGAAACACCATATATTTT.